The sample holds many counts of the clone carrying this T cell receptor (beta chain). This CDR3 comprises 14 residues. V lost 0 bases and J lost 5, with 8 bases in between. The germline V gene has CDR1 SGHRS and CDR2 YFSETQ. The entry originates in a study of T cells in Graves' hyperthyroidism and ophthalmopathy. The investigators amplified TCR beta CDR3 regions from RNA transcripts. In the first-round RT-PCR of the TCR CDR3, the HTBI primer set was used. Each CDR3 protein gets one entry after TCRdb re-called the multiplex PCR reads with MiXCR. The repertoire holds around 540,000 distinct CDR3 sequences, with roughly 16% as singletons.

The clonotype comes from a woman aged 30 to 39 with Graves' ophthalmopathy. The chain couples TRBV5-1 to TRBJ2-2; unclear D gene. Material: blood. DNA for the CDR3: TGCGCCAGCAGCTTGGGAGGACCAACCGGGGAGCTGTTTTTT. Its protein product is CASSLGGPTGELFF.